This TCR beta chain stems from a study of cytomegalovirus exposure and HLA in healthy donors. The repertoire was sequenced with immunoSEQ multiplex PCR; TCRdb's copy has only in-frame clones and lacks some. The sample lists under 250,000 clones, around 90% occurring once. The donors were part of the approximately 120-subject validation cohort, which stood apart from the approximately 630-subject first cohort. The V end lost 4 bases, the J end lost 5 bases, and 22 bases lay between the germline ends. Germline CDR1 SGHRS, CDR2 YFSETQ. The CDR3 spans 16 residues. As for this clone: Antigen specificity is unknown.

Study-level findings and limits: Researchers catalogued under 200 TCR beta chains as cytomegalovirus-associated.

This TCR was recovered from a woman younger than 30 in good health and CMV-seropositive. V and J are TRBV5-1 and TRBJ2-7; D gene unclear. The sequencing sample was made of PBMCs. CDR3 nucleotides: TGCGCCAGCAGCCCCCATAGCCCAAGCGACCAAGACGAGCAGTACTTC. Translating gives CASSPHSPSDQDEQYF.